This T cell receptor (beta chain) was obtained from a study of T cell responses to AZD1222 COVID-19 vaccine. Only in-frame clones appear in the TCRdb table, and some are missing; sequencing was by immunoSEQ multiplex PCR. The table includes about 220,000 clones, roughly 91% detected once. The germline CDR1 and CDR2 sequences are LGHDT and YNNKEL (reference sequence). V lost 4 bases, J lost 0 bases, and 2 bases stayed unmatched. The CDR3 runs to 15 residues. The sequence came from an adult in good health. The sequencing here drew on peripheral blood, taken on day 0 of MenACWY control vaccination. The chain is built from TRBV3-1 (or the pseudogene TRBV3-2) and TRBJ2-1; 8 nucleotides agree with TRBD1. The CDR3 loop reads CASSRQGHSYNEQFF. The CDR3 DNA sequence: TGTGCCAGCAGCCGACAGGGGCACTCCTACAATGAGCAGTTCTTC.